Each of the 18 T cell receptor beta chains below was sequenced from the same sample in a study of human versus mouse CDR3 diversity and MHC coevolution. Sequencing used immunoSEQ multiplex PCR; TCRdb keeps in-frame clones, though not all of them. The sample yields just under 60,000 clones, 94% seen once. The specimen sequenced was naive CD4+ T cells from blood. Subset reported: CD45RO-negative CD62L-positive naive CD4 T cells. The receptors here all came from a person aged 60 to 70 in good health.

The V call is TRBV6-5, the J call TRBJ2-5; 7 bases are a match to TRBD2. Germline CDR1 and CDR2: MNHEY and SVGAGI. The CDR3 extends over 14 amino acids. V shed 4 bases and J 5 bases; nucleotides not matched to a gene: 7. CDR3 amino acids: CASSSRGSGETQYF. For the CDR3, the DNA is TGTGCCAGCAGTTCACGCGGGAGTGGGGAGACCCAGTACTTC.

This chain links TRBV6-6 with TRBJ1-4, with TRBD1 matching 7 bases. Looked up from germline, CDR1 is MNHNY and CDR2 is SVGAGI (reference sequence). J was trimmed by 7 bases and V by 2 bases; bases with no gene match: 4. There are 14 residues in the CDR3. CDR3 protein: CASSYGRGSEKLFF. As DNA, the CDR3 is TGTGCCAGCAGTTACGGCAGGGGGTCTGAAAAACTGTTTTTT.

The chain uses TRBV6-5 and TRBJ2-4; 7 bases map to TRBD2. Unmatched junction bases numbered 6, after V lost 6 bases and J lost 10 bases. Germline lookup yields CDR1 MNHEY and CDR2 SVGAGI. The CDR3 totals 12 residues. The CDR3 here is CASRAMGGIQYF. DNA of the CDR3: TGTGCCAGCAGGGCCATGGGGGGGATTCAGTACTTC.

The V gene is TRBV7-9, the J gene TRBJ2-5; D not certain. The CDR3 extends over 13 amino acids. CDR1 is SEHNR, CDR2 FQNEAQ, per germline (reference sequence). Trimming pared 1 base from V and 2 bases from J, leaving 5 bases between. The CDR3 DNA is TGTGCCAGCAGCTTAGGAGCTCAAGAGACCCAGTACTTC. Translation: CASSLGAQETQYF.

J is TRBJ2-5 and V is TRBV2; D may be TRBD1 (6 bases). The CDR3 totals 14 residues. V shed 5 bases and J shed 5 bases, with 15 bases lying between them. Germline CDR1 SNHLY, CDR2 FYNNEI. The CDR3 DNA reads as TGTGCCAGCAGTAATACACAGGGTTGGGAGACCCAGTACTTC. It yields the protein CASSNTQGWETQYF.

V gene TRBV30 combines with J gene TRBJ2-7; 8 positions match TRBD1. The CDR3 totals 12 residues. Germline trimming cut 5 bases from V and 2 bases from J; bases unmatched to any gene: 2. CDR1 and CDR2 (germline): GTSNPN, SVGIG (reference sequence). CDR3 nucleotide sequence: TGTGCCTGGGGACAGGGCCCCTACGAGCAGTACTTC. Its protein is CAWGQGPYEQYF.

The chain is built from TRBV18 and TRBJ2-1, with 7 bases identical to TRBD2. Losses at the gene ends were 1 base for V and 9 bases for J; bases not matched to a gene: 12. CDR3 length: 16 residues. The V gene's germline CDR1 is KGHSH and CDR2 LQKENI. The chain's CDR3 is CASSPLVAGVEGEQFF. CDR3 bases: TGTGCCAGCTCACCACTCGTGGCGGGAGTAGAGGGTGAGCAGTTCTTC.

This chain uses TRBV7-8 with TRBJ1-1; D is unclear. In germline, CDR1 is SGHVS, CDR2 FQNEAQ. Trimming cost V 2 bases and J 3 bases, with 7 bases left between them. This CDR3 comprises 13 residues. CDR3 DNA: TGTGCCAGCAGCTTACCCCCCGACACTGAAGCTTTCTTT. Its translation is CASSLPPDTEAFF.

The rearrangement uses TRBV10-3 and TRBJ2-2; 13 bases agree with TRBD2. V gave up 3 bases and J gave up 5 bases; unmatched junction bases: 12. There are 19 residues in the CDR3. Germline V gene data show CDR1 as ENHRY and CDR2 as SYGVKD. As DNA, the CDR3 is TGTGCCATCAGTGACCCCGGACTAGCGGGAGACGGGGGGACCGGGGAGCTGTTTTTT. This translates into CAISDPGLAGDGGTGELFF.

This chain links TRBV5-4 with TRBJ1-2; D unresolved. Germline V gene data show CDR1 as SGHNT and CDR2 as YYREEE (reference sequence). Trimming removed 0 bases at V and 0 bases at J, with 9 bases between. This CDR3 has 15 residues. CDR3 residues: CASSLGQKTNYGYTF. DNA of the CDR3: TGTGCCAGCAGCTTGGGGCAGAAGACTAACTATGGCTACACCTTC.

The rearrangement uses TRBV5-1 and TRBJ1-3; tentatively, D is TRBD1 (5 bases). This CDR3 comprises 16 residues. Germline V CDR1 and CDR2: SGHRS, YFSETQ. The ends were cut back, 0 bases at V and 2 bases at J, with 12 bases in the middle. The CDR3, as DNA: TGCGCCAGCAGCTTGGACTTACGGGGGACTGGAAACACCATATATTTT. Its protein is CASSLDLRGTGNTIYF.

This clone was counted a single time. The rearrangement uses TRBV6-5 and TRBJ1-1; no clear D gene. This CDR3 is 14 amino acids long. Germline values: CDR1 MNHEY, CDR2 SVGAGI. V dropped 6 bases and J dropped 0 bases, with 11 bases sitting between them. CDR3 protein: CASRTGYMNTEAFF. CDR3 nucleotide sequence: TGTGCCAGCAGGACGGGGTACATGAACACTGAAGCTTTCTTT.

This chain links TRBV5-1 with TRBJ2-3, with 10 bases identical to TRBD2. CDR1 is SGHRS, CDR2 YFSETQ, per germline. V shed 3 bases and J 2 bases; nucleotides not matched to a gene: 6. The CDR3 is 16 amino acids. The CDR3 region is CASSSGLAALTDTQYF. As DNA, the CDR3 is TGCGCCAGCAGCTCCGGACTAGCGGCTCTCACAGATACGCAGTATTTT.

V is TRBV7-2 and J is TRBJ2-7; D might be TRBD2 (5 bases). The CDR3 runs to 12 residues. V lost 5 bases, J lost 8 bases, and 13 bases lay in between. CDR1 is SGHTA and CDR2 is FQGNSA in the germline V gene. The CDR3, as DNA: TGTGCCAGCAGCCGGGATATCTTGAAGCAGTACTTC. This translates into CASSRDILKQYF.

This clone was counted a single time. The chain uses TRBV7-3 and TRBJ1-2, with D perhaps matching TRBD1 (5 bases). Germline lookup yields CDR1 SGHTA and CDR2 FQGTGA. This CDR3 contains 14 residues. The V end was cut by 2 bases, the J end by 5 bases, with 12 bases between. The CDR3 DNA follows: TGTGCCAGCAGCTTACAAACAGGCCCGTATGGCTACACCTTC. Translated: CASSLQTGPYGYTF.

This clone was observed once. The CDR3 protein is CASSSGTGGIIQETQYF. In DNA, the CDR3 is TGTGCCAGTAGTTCCGGGACGGGGGGAATAATCCAAGAGACCCAGTACTTC. V usage is TRBV19 and J usage is TRBJ2-5, with 7 bases identical to TRBD2. V lost 5 bases and J lost 1; bases outside the gene matches: 13. Germline V gene lookup returns CDR1 LNHDA and CDR2 SQIVND (reference sequence). The CDR3 covers 17 residues.

The chain is built from TRBV6-8 and TRBJ1-3; 9 bases line up with TRBD1. Per germline, CDR1 MNHGY and CDR2 SAAAGT. V shed 5 bases and J 6 bases; nucleotides not matched to a gene: 5. The CDR3 covers 14 residues. Here the CDR3 reads CASSRQGDQNTIYF. Written as DNA, the CDR3 is TGTGCCAGCAGTCGACAGGGGGACCAAAACACCATATATTTT.

This clone was observed once. The chain combines TRBV6-6 with TRBJ2-2, with D perhaps TRBD1 (6 bases). CDR3 length: 13 amino acids. CDR1 is MNHNY, CDR2 SVGAGI, per germline (reference sequence). The ends were cut back, 8 bases at V and 3 bases at J, with 10 bases in the middle. In DNA, the CDR3 is TGTGCCAGCGCTGCAGGGGACACCGGGGAGCTGTTTTTT. Its translation is CASAAGDTGELFF.